Listed here are 26 T cell receptor beta chains from one sample, sequenced in a study of T cell responses to AZD1222 COVID-19 vaccine. Here immunoSEQ multiplex PCR was the method, and the copy in TCRdb shows in-frame clones only, minus some. Of just under 150,000 clones in the sample, around 90% were seen once. The source material was peripheral blood, sampled 28 days after the second dose of the MenACWY control vaccine. All receptors derive from an adult who received the MenACWY meningococcal vaccine as a control.

The V gene is TRBV5-1, the J gene TRBJ2-7; no definite D call. There are 12 residues in the CDR3. Trimming cost V 4 bases and J 4 bases, with 9 bases left between them. Looked up from germline, CDR1 is SGHRS and CDR2 is YFSETQ. In nucleotides, the CDR3 is TGCGCCAGCAGCCCCGTGGGATACGAGCAGTACTTC. This encodes CASSPVGYEQYF.

The chain is built from TRBV27 and TRBJ2-7; possible D gene TRBD2, 5 bases. There are 14 residues in the CDR3. In germline, CDR1 is MNHEY, CDR2 SMNVEV (reference sequence). Trimming stripped 8 bases from V and 3 bases from J, with 17 bases between. The CDR3: CASAPSGLNYEQYF. The CDR3 DNA reads as TGTGCCAGCGCCCCCTCCGGACTTAACTACGAGCAGTACTTC.

V and J are TRBV6-5 and TRBJ1-2; a weak D match, TRBD1 (5 bases). Germline V gene data show CDR1 as MNHEY and CDR2 as SVGAGI. CDR3 length: 15 amino acids. Trimming took 0 bases from V and 7 from J, leaving 15 bases between them. This chain's CDR3 is CASSYSSAGLSGYTF. The CDR3 DNA sequence: TGTGCCAGCAGTTACTCGAGTGCAGGGTTAAGTGGCTACACCTTC.

The V call is TRBV29-1, the J call TRBJ1-1; no definite D call. Germline assignment: CDR1 SQVTM and CDR2 ANQGSEA. The CDR3 runs to 12 residues. V shed 7 bases and J shed 7 bases, with 16 bases lying between them. As DNA, the CDR3 is TGCAGCGCGGGAGAAGCCTGGGTTGAAGCTTTCTTT. This encodes CSAGEAWVEAFF. Full variable domain (outside the CDR3, taken from reference TRBV29-1 and TRBJ1-1): SAVISQKPSRDICQRGTSLTIQCQVDSQVTMMFWYRQQPGQSLTLIATANQGSEATYESGFVIDKFPISRPNLTFSTLTVSNMSPEDSSIYLCSAGEAWVEAFFGQGTRLTVV.

The chain recombines TRBV5-3 with TRBJ1-2; possibly TRBD1 for D (5 bases). TRBV5-3 is an ORF, with its function uncertain. There are 15 residues in the CDR3. The V and J ends lost 5 bases and 4 bases respectively, with 18 bases between them. The CDR3, as DNA: TGTGCCAGAAGATTTCGGAAGGGGCTCGGCTATGGCTACACCTTC. It encodes CARRFRKGLGYGYTF.

V gene TRBV11-3 combines with J gene TRBJ1-5, with D tentatively TRBD1 (5 bases). The V end was cut by 1 base, the J end by 5 bases, with 6 bases between. The CDR3 runs 13 residues. The germline gives CDR1 SGHNT, CDR2 YENEEA. The CDR3: CASSLGGDQPQHF. DNA of the CDR3: TGTGCCAGCAGCTTAGGGGGGGATCAGCCCCAGCATTTT.

V is TRBV24-1 and J is TRBJ1-5; the D gene is possibly TRBD1 (6 bases). Germline V gene data show CDR1 as KGHDR and CDR2 as SFDVKD. This CDR3 is built from 19 residues. Trimming took off 3 bases at V and 0 bases at J, with 20 bases between the two ends. The CDR3 DNA reads as TGTGCCACCAGTGATCTACAGGGTCCCTCTTTGTATAGCAATCAGCCCCAGCATTTT. Amino acids: CATSDLQGPSLYSNQPQHF.

V gene TRBV19 combines with J gene TRBJ1-2, with D hard to call. This CDR3 contains 11 residues. Germline values: CDR1 LNHDA, CDR2 SQIVND (reference sequence). Deletions cut 6 bases from V and 7 bases from J, with 9 bases between. CDR3 loop: CASRVGFGYTF. The CDR3 DNA reads TGTGCCAGTAGGGTGGGGTTTGGCTACACCTTC.

This chain connects TRBV28 to TRBJ1-4, with 11 bases lining up with TRBD1. Germline values: CDR1 MDHEN, CDR2 SYDVKM. V was clipped by 5 bases and J by 8 bases; unmatched bases: 4. The CDR3 covers 14 residues. The CDR3 spells CASSMRTGGEKLFF. In DNA, the CDR3 is TGTGCCAGCAGTATGAGGACAGGGGGCGAAAAACTGTTTTTT.

This clone was found once. The chain carries TRBV5-1 and TRBJ1-1; D might be TRBD1 (5 bases). This CDR3 contains 15 residues. V was cut by 1 base and J by 1 base, with 11 bases left in between. Germline assignment: CDR1 SGHRS and CDR2 YFSETQ. CDR3 coding DNA: TGCGCCAGCAGCTTGTCTGCCGGGACGAACACTGAAGCTTTCTTT. Translating it yields CASSLSAGTNTEAFF.

The rearrangement joins TRBV6-5 to TRBJ1-1; TRBD1 is a possible D gene (5 bases). The V end was cut by 4 bases, the J end by 7 bases, with 13 bases between. The germline V gene encodes CDR1 MNHEY and CDR2 SVGAGI. The CDR3 is made up of 13 amino acids. In DNA form, the CDR3 reads TGTGCCAGCAGTTGGCAGGGTACCGGTGAAGCTTTCTTT. Translating gives CASSWQGTGEAFF.

The rearrangement links TRBV7-3 to TRBJ1-1; D is perhaps TRBD1 (5 bases). V shed 2 bases and J shed 1 base, with 11 bases lying between them. Per the germline V gene, CDR1 is SGHTA and CDR2 is FQGTGA. The CDR3 loop spans 15 amino acids. The DNA of the CDR3 is TGTGCCAGCAGCTTATTGGGGCCGGGGAACACTGAAGCTTTCTTT. Protein product: CASSLLGPGNTEAFF. Filled out from reference TRBV7-3 and TRBJ1-1, the complete variable domain reads GAGVSQTPSNKVTEKGKYVELRCDPISGHTALYWYRQSLGQGPEFLIYFQGTGAADDSGLPNDRFFAVRPEGSVSTLKIQRTERGDSAVYLCASSLLGPGNTEAFFGQGTRLTVV.

The J gene is TRBJ1-1, the V gene TRBV7-2, with 9 bases aligning to TRBD1. CDR1 and CDR2 (germline): SGHTA, FQGNSA. The CDR3 is made up of 16 amino acids. V gave up 5 bases and J gave up 0 bases; unmatched junction bases: 7. CDR3 protein: CASSTTGGRMNTEAFF. CDR3 coding DNA: TGTGCCAGCAGCACCACAGGGGGCAGAATGAACACTGAAGCTTTCTTT.

This clone appeared a single time. The rearrangement links TRBV30 to TRBJ1-4, with 7 bases identical to TRBD1. Germline trimming cut 2 bases from V and 3 bases from J; bases unmatched to any gene: 3. The CDR3 extends over 14 amino acids. CDR1 and CDR2 (germline): GTSNPN, SVGIG (reference sequence). The CDR3 DNA sequence: TGTGCCTGGAGTACCGGGACAGCTAATGAAAAACTGTTTTTT. As protein: CAWSTGTANEKLFF.

The V gene is TRBV19, the J gene TRBJ2-7; no clear D. The CDR3 runs 13 residues. Germline-derived CDR1 and CDR2 are LNHDA and SQIVND (reference sequence). Trimming removed 10 bases from V and 0 bases from J, with 13 bases in between. The CDR3 region is CATTDRRSYEQYF. The CDR3 region has the DNA TGTGCCACCACAGACCGTCGCTCCTACGAGCAGTACTTC.

This clone has just a few counts. The J gene is TRBJ1-1, the V gene TRBV7-9, with a tentative D call TRBD1 (5 bases). The germline V and J ends were trimmed by 5 bases and 5 bases, with 18 bases remaining between them. Germline V gene sequence: CDR1 SEHNR, CDR2 FQNEAQ (reference sequence). The CDR3 has 15 residues. Here the CDR3 reads CASSASGGKGTEAFF. The CDR3 region has the DNA TGTGCCAGCAGCGCGAGCGGCGGGAAGGGGACTGAAGCTTTCTTT.

V and J are TRBV25-1 and TRBJ1-2; D remains unclear. The V end was cut by 7 bases, the J end by 8 bases, with 11 bases between. The length of the CDR3 is 11 residues. The germline CDR1 and CDR2 sequences are MGHDK and SYGVNS. The CDR3 protein is CASKAGRGYTF. In nucleotides, the CDR3 is TGTGCCAGCAAGGCCGGGAGGGGCTACACCTTC.

This clone was counted only a few times. The chain carries TRBV5-3 and TRBJ2-7; D remains unclear. TRBV5-3 belongs to the ORF category, with a function that is uncertain. V lost 0 bases and J 6 bases, leaving 7 bases between the germline ends. CDR3 length: 12 amino acids. CDR3 in amino acids: CARSLGGREQYF. DNA for the CDR3: TGTGCCAGAAGCTTGGGAGGACGCGAGCAGTACTTC.

V usage is TRBV6-5 and J usage is TRBJ2-1, with 7 bases lining up with TRBD1. The CDR3 contains 14 residues. The V gene's germline CDR1 is MNHEY and CDR2 SVGAGI. Trimming removed 7 bases from V and 1 base from J; junction bases left unmatched: 4. CDR3 in amino acids: CASNRGRSYNEQFF. CDR3 DNA: TGTGCCAGCAACAGGGGCCGTTCCTACAATGAGCAGTTCTTC.

The chain joins TRBV6-2 or TRBV6-3 to TRBJ2-1; D is perhaps TRBD1 or TRBD2 (5 bases each). CDR3 length: 12 residues. V lost 1 base, J lost 9 bases, and 7 bases lay in between. Germline loops: CDR1 MNHEY, CDR2 SVGEGT. CDR3 loop: CASSYWGIEQFF. CDR3 DNA: TGTGCCAGCAGTTACTGGGGGATTGAGCAGTTCTTC.

The chain is built from TRBV3-1 (or the pseudogene TRBV3-2) and TRBJ1-5; D gene ambiguous. This CDR3 is 13 amino acids long. Germline lookup yields CDR1 LGHDT and CDR2 YNNKEL (reference sequence). V lost 0 bases, J lost 7 bases, and 7 bases lay in between. CDR3 coding DNA: TGTGCCAGCAGCCAAGACGGGGAGCAGCCCCAGCATTTT. Translation: CASSQDGEQPQHF.

V is TRBV9 and J is TRBJ2-3; D is possibly TRBD2 (5 bases). The CDR3 length is 13 residues. In germline, CDR1 is SGDLS, CDR2 YYNGEE. V lost 5 bases and J lost 6, with 13 bases in between. Here the CDR3 reads CASRRTVGDTQYF. The DNA for the CDR3 is TGTGCCAGCAGACGGACTGTAGGGGATACGCAGTATTTT. Filled out from reference TRBV9 and TRBJ2-3, the complete variable domain reads DSGVTQTPKHLITATGQRVTLRCSPRSGDLSVYWYQQSLDQGLQFLIQYYNGEERAKGNILERFSAQQFPDLHSELNLSSLELGDSALYFCASRRTVGDTQYFGPGTRLTVL.

V is TRBV2 and J is TRBJ2-7, with D possibly matching TRBD1 (6 bases). Germline V lookup: CDR1 SNHLY, CDR2 FYNNEI. The CDR3 sequence is 15 residues long. Trimming removed 3 bases at V and 3 bases at J, with 15 bases between. The CDR3 region is CASSDYRVLDYEQYF. The CDR3 DNA follows: TGTGCCAGCAGTGACTACAGGGTTTTAGACTACGAGCAGTACTTC.

This clone was seen once. This rearrangement joins TRBV2 to TRBJ1-1; D is unclear. V was cut by 4 bases and J by 1 base, with 7 bases left in between. Germline CDR1 and CDR2: SNHLY and FYNNEI. This CDR3 contains 13 residues. CDR3 in DNA: TGTGCCAGCAGTGTGCGTGGGAACACTGAAGCTTTCTTT. This codes for CASSVRGNTEAFF.

J is TRBJ1-2 and V is TRBV5-6, with 8 bases identical to TRBD1. Germline V gene lookup returns CDR1 SGHDT and CDR2 YYEEEE. V lost 4 bases to trimming and J lost 4 bases; unmatched junction nucleotides: 6. CDR3 length: 14 residues. Written as DNA, the CDR3 is TGTGCCAGCAGCCTGGGACAGGCGGCCTATGGCTACACCTTC. Protein sequence: CASSLGQAAYGYTF.

This clone has a single count. The genes are TRBV4-3 and TRBJ1-6; 8 bases line up with TRBD1. The CDR3 is made up of 15 amino acids. V lost 1 base, J lost 8 bases, and 4 bases stayed unmatched. Per the germline V gene, CDR1 is LGHNA and CDR2 is YSLEER. The CDR3 DNA reads TGCGCCAGCAGCCAAGCCGCAGGGGGCGATTCACCCCTCCACTTT. Residues: CASSQAAGGDSPLHF.